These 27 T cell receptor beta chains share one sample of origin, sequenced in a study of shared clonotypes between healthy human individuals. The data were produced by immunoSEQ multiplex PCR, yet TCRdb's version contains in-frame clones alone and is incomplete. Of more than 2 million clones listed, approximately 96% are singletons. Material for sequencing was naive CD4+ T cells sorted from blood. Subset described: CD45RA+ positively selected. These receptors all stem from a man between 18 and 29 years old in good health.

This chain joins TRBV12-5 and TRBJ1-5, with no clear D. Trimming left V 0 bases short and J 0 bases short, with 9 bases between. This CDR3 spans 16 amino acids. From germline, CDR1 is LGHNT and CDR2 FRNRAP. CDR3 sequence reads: CASGLVRGDSNQPQHF. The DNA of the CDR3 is TGTGCTAGTGGTTTGGTACGTGGCGATAGCAATCAGCCCCAGCATTTT. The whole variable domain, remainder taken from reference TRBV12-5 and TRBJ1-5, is DARVTQTPRHKVTEMGQEVTMRCQPILGHNTVFWYRQTMMQGLELLAYFRNRAPLDDSGMPKDRFSAEMPDATLATLKIQPSEPRDSAVYFCASGLVRGDSNQPQHFGDGTRLSIL.

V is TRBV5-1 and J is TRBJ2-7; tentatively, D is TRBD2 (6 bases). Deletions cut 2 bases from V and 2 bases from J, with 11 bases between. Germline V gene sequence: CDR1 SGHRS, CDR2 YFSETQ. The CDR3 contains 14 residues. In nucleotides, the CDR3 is TGCGCCAGCAGCTTCAGGGAGGAAACCTACGAGCAGTACTTC. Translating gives CASSFREETYEQYF.

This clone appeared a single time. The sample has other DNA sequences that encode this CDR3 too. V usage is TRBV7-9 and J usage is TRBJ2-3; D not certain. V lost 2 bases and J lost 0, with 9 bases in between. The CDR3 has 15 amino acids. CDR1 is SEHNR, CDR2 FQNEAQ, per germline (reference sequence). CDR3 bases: TGTGCCAGCAGCTTAAGGCGAGATAGCACAGATACGCAGTATTTT. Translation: CASSLRRDSTDTQYF.

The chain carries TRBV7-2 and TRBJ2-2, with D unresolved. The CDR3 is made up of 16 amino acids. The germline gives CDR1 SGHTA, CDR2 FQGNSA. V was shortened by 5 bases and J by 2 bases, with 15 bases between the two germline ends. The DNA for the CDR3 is TGTGCCAGCAGCCATACAGTGAAACGAAACACCGGGGAGCTGTTTTTT. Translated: CASSHTVKRNTGELFF.

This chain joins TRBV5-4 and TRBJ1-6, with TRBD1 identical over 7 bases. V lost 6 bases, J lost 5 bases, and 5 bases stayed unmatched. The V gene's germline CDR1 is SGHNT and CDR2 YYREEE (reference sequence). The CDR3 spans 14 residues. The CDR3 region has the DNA TGTGCCAGCACCGACAGGGAGAATAATTCACCCCTCCACTTT. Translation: CASTDRENNSPLHF.

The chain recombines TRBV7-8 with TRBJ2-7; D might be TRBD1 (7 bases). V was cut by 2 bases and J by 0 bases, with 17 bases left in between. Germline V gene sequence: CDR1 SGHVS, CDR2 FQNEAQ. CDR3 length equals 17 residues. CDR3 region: CASSLRWAGQSSYEQYF. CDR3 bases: TGTGCCAGCAGCTTACGCTGGGCGGGACAGAGCTCCTACGAGCAGTACTTC.

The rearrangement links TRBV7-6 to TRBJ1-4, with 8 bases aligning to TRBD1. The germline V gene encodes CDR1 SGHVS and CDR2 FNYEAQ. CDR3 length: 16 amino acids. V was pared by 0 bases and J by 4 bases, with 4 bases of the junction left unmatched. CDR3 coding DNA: TGTGCCAGCAGCTTAGCCAGGACAGGGATTAATGAAAAACTGTTTTTT. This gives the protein CASSLARTGINEKLFF. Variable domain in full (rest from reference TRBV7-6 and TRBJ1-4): GAGVSQSPRYKVTKRGQDVALRCDPISGHVSLYWYRQALGQGPEFLTYFNYEAQQDKSGLPNDRFSAERPEGSISTLTIQRTEQRDSAMYRCASSLARTGINEKLFFGSGTQLSVL.

The CDR3 region is CASSLGPPNTEAFF. The CDR3 bases are TGTGCCAGCAGTTTGGGGCCCCCGAACACTGAAGCTTTCTTT. This chain uses TRBV28 with TRBJ1-1; TRBD1 might be the D (5 bases). The CDR3 consists of 14 residues. The V end lost 3 bases, the J end lost 1 base, and 9 bases lay between the germline ends. Looked up from germline, CDR1 is MDHEN and CDR2 is SYDVKM.

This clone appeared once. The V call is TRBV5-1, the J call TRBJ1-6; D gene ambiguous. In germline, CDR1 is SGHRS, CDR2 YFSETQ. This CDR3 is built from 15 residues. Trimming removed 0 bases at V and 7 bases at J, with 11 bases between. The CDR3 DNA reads TGCGCCAGCAGCTTGGTTGCAGCGGAAAATTCACCCCTCCACTTT. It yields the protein CASSLVAAENSPLHF.

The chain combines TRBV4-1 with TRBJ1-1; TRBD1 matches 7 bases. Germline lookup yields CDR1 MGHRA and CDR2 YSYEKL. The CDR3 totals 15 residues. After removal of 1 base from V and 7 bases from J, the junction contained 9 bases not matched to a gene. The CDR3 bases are TGCGCCAGCAGCCAAGGACAGGGCCCAGTCTATGAAGCTTTCTTT. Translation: CASSQGQGPVYEAFF.

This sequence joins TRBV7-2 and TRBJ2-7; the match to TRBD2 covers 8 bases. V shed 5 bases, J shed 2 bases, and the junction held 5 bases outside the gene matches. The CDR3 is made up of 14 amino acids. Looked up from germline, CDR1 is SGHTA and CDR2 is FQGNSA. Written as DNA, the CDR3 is TGTGCCAGCAGCGGCCAGCGGGGGACCTACGAGCAGTACTTC. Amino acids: CASSGQRGTYEQYF.

This CDR3 reads CASRQNRDSNSPLHF. DNA of the CDR3: TGTGCCAGTAGGCAAAACCGGGACTCAAATTCACCCCTCCACTTT. The chain carries TRBV19 and TRBJ1-6; D is possibly TRBD1 (5 bases). The CDR3 covers 15 residues. CDR1 is LNHDA, CDR2 SQIVND, per germline (reference sequence). Trimming took off 6 bases at V and 7 bases at J, with 16 bases between the two ends.

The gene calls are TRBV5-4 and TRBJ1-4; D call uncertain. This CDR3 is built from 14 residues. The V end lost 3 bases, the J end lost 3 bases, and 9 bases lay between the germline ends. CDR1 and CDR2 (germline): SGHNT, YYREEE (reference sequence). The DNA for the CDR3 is TGTGCCAGCAGCTGGAGTACGGCTAATGAAAAACTGTTTTTT. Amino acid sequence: CASSWSTANEKLFF.

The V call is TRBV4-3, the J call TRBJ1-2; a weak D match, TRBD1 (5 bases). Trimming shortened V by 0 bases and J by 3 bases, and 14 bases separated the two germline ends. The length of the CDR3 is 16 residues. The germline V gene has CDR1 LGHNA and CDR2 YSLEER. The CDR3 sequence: CASSQELSRAHYGYTF. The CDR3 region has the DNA TGCGCCAGCAGCCAAGAATTATCCAGGGCTCACTATGGCTACACCTTC.

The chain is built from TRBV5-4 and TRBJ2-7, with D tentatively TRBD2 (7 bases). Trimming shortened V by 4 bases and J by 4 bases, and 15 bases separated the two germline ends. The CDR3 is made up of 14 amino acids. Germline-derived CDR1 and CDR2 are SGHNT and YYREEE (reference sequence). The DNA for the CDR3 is TGTGCCAGCAGCCGGGGGGCGGGAGCTTACGAGCAGTACTTC. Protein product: CASSRGAGAYEQYF. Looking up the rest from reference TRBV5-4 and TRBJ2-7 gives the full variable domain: ETGVTQSPTHLIKTRGQQVTLRCSSQSGHNTVSWYQQALGQGPQFIFQYYREEENGRGNFPPRFSGLQFPNYSSELNVNALELDDSALYLCASSRGAGAYEQYFGPGTRLTVT.

CDR3: CAWSVQLSGAYNEQFF. CDR3 DNA: TGTGCCTGGAGTGTACAATTGAGCGGGGCCTACAATGAGCAGTTCTTC. The chain links TRBV30 to TRBJ2-1, with 7 bases lining up with TRBD2. The CDR3 extends over 16 amino acids. Germline V gene lookup returns CDR1 GTSNPN and CDR2 SVGIG (reference sequence). J was trimmed by 2 bases and V by 0 bases; bases with no gene match: 7.

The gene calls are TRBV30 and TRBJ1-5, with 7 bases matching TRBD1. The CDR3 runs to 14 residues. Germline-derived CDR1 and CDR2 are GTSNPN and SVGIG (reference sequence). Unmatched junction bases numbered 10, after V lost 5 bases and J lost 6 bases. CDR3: CAWGLVQGGQPQHF. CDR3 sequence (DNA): TGTGCCTGGGGTCTGGTCCAGGGGGGTCAGCCCCAGCATTTT. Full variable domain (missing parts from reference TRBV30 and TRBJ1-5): SQTIHQWPATLVQPVGSPLSLECTVEGTSNPNLYWYRQAAGRGLQLLFYSVGIGQISSEVPQNLSASRPQDRQFILSSKKLLLSDSGFYLCAWGLVQGGQPQHFGDGTRLSIL.

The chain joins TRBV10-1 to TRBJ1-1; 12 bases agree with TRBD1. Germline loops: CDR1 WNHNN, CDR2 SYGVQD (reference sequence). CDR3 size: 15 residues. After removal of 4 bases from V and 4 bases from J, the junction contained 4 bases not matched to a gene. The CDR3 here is CASSGRGQGATEAFF. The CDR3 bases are TGCGCCAGCAGTGGCCGGGGACAGGGGGCCACTGAAGCTTTCTTT.

The CDR3 nucleotides read TGTGCCAGCAGTCCTACGGCTCCGAACGAAAAACTGTTTTTT. It encodes CASSPTAPNEKLFF. The rearrangement uses TRBV2 and TRBJ1-4; D remains unclear. CDR1 SNHLY and CDR2 FYNNEI come from the germline V gene. The V end was cut by 5 bases, the J end by 8 bases, with 15 bases between. CDR3 size: 14 residues.

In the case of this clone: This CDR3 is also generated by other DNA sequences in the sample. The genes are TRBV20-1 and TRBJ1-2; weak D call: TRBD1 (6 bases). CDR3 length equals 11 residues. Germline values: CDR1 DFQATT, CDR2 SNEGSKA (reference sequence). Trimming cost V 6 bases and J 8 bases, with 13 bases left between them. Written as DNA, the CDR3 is TGCAGTGCCACCCCTGGGGGCGGCTACACCTTC. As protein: CSATPGGGYTF.

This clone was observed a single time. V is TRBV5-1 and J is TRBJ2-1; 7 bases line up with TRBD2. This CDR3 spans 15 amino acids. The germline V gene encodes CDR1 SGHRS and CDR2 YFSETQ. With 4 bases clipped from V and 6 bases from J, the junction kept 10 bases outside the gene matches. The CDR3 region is CASSLMAGASNEQFF. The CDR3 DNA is TGCGCCAGCAGCCTGATGGCGGGAGCCTCCAATGAGCAGTTCTTC.

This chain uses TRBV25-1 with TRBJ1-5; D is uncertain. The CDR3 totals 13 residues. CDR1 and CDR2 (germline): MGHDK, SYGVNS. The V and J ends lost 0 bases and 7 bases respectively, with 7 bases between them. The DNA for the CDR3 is TGTGCCAGCAGTGAATACGCGGGGCAGCCCCAGCATTTT. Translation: CASSEYAGQPQHF.

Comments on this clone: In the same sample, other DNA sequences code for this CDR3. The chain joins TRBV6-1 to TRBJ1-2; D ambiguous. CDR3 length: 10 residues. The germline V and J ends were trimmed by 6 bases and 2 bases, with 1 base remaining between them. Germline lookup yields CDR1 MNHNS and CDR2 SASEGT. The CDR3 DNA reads TGTGCCAGCAGGAACTATGGCTACACCTTC. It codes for CASRNYGYTF.

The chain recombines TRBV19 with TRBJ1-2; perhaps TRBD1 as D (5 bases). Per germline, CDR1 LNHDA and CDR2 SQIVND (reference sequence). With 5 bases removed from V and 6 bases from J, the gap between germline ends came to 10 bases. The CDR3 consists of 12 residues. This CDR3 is CASSPRGDGYTF. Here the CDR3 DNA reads TGTGCCAGTAGTCCCCGAGGGGATGGCTACACCTTC.

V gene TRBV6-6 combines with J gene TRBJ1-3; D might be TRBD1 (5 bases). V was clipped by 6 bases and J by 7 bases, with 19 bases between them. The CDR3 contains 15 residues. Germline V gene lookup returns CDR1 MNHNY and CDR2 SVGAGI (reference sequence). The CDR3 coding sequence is TGTGCCAGCAGCTACAGGAAAGGGGAGGTGAACACCATATATTTT. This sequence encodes CASSYRKGEVNTIYF.

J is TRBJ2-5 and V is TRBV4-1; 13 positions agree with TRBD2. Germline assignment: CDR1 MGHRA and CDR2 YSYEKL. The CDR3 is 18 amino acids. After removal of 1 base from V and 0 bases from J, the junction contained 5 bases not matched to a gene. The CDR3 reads CASSQALLAGGYQETQYF. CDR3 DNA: TGCGCCAGCAGCCAAGCCCTACTAGCGGGAGGGTACCAAGAGACCCAGTACTTC.

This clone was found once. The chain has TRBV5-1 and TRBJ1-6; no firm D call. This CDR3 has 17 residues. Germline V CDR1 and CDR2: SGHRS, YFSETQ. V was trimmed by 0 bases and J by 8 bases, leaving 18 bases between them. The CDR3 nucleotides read TGCGCCAGCAGCTTGGCGCCGGCGACGGGGTCCGATTCACCCCTCCACTTT. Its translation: CASSLAPATGSDSPLHF.